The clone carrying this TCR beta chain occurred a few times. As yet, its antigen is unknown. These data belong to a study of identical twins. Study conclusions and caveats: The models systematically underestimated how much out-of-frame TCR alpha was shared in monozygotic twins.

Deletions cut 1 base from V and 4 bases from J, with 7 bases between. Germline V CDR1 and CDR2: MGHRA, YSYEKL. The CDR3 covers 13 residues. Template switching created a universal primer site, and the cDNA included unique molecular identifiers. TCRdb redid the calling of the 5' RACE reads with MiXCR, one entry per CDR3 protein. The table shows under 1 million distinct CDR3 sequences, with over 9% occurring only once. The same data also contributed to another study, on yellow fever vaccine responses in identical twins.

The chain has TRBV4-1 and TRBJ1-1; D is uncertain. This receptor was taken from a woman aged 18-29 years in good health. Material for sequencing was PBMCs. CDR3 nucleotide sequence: TGCGCCAGCAGCCAAGGCCGCGTCACTGAAGCTTTCTTT. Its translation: CASSQGRVTEAFF.